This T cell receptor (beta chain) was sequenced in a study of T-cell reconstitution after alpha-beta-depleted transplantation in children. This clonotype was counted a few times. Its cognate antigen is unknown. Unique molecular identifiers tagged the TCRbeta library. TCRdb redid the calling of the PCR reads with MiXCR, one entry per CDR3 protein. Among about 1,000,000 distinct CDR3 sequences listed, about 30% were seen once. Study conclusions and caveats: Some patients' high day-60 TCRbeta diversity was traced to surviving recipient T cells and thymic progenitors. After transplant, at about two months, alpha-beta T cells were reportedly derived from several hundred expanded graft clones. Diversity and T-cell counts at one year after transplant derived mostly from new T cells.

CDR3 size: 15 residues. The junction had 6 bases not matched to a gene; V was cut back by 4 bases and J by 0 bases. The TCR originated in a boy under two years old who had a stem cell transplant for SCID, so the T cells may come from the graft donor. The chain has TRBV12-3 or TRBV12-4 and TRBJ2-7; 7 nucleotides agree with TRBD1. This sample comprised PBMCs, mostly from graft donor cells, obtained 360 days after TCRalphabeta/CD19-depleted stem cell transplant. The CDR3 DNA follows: TGTGCCAGCAGTTCCGGACAGGCGAGCTCCTACGAGCAGTACTTC. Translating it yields CASSSGQASSYEQYF.